The text below deals with one T cell receptor beta chain. Its antigen is undetermined. These data come from a study of T cell repertoires in ileal Crohn's disease. TCRB immunosequencing input was 400 to 650 nanograms of biopsy DNA per sample. The repertoire was sequenced with immunoSEQ multiplex PCR; TCRdb's copy has only in-frame clones and lacks some. Of over 3,500 clones in the sample, 60% to 80% are singletons; the top ten hold 23%. Time point noted: neoterminal ileum biopsy at postoperative endoscopy, about 6 months after surgery. Findings of the study overall: Clonality above 26.8% at surgery always came with endoscopic recurrence.

The length of the CDR3 is 15 residues. V lost 3 bases and J 0 bases, leaving 11 bases between the germline ends. From germline, CDR1 is MGHDK and CDR2 SYGVNS. The V call is TRBV25-1, the J call TRBJ1-1; D possibly corresponds to TRBD1 (5 bases). The receptor comes from an adult with Crohn's disease. Sequencing input: ileal tissue. Here the CDR3 reads CASSDGTYMNTEAFF. Written as DNA, the CDR3 is TGTGCCAGCAGTGACGGGACTTACATGAACACTGAAGCTTTCTTT.